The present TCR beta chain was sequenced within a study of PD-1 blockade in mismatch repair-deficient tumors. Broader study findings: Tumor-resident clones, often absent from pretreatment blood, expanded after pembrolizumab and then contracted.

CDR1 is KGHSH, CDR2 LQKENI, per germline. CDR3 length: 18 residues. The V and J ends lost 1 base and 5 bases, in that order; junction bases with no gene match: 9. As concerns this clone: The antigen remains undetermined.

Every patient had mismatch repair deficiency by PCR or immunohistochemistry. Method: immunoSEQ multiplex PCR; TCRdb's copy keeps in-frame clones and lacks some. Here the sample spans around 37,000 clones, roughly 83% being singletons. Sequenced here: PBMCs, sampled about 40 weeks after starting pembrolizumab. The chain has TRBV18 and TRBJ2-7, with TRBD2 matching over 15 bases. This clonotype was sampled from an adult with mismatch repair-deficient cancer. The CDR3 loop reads CASSPLIGLAGGGDEQYF. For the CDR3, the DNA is TGTGCCAGCTCACCACTAATTGGACTAGCGGGAGGGGGCGACGAGCAGTACTTC.